This T cell receptor beta chain was found in a study of shared clonotypes between healthy human individuals. Study details: CD8 memory received one plate per donor, CD8 naive two, CD4 memory three and CD4 naive three. Broader study findings: Across subsets, estimated richness was generally greater for naive than for memory populations. Sharing of clonotypes among donors was expected to vary with sequencing depth.

This CDR3 comprises 13 residues. CDR1 and CDR2 (germline): SSHAT, FNYEAQ (reference sequence). V was cut by 4 bases and J by 5 bases, with 11 bases left in between. This clone was observed once. Antigen: not known. Produced via immunoSEQ multiplex PCR; TCRdb's table is partial and in-frame only. The sample holds over a million clones, roughly 74% seen once. The study separated CD4+ cells into CD45RA+ naive and CD45RA-negative memory subsets. This TCR was recovered from a man between 18 and 29 years old in good health. Some clones in this sample may be carry-over from other donors' samples. The chain joins TRBV7-7 to TRBJ2-5; D is perhaps TRBD1 (6 bases). Specimen: memory CD4+ T cells from PBMCs. Subset specified: CD45RA-negative fraction. The CDR3 protein is CASSYRVRETQYF. CDR3 nucleotide sequence: TGTGCCAGCAGCTACAGGGTCCGGGAGACCCAGTACTTC.